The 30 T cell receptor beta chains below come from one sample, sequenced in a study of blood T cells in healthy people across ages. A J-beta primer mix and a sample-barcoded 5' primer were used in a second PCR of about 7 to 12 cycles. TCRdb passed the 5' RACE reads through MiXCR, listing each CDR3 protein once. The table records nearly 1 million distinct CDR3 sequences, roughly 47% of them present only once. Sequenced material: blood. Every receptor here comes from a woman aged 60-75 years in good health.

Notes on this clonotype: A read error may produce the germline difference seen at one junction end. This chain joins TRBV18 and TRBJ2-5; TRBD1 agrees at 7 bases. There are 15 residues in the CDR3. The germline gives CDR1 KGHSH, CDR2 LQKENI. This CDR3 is CASSPRDSDQETRYF. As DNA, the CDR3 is TGTGCCAGCTCACCACGGGACAGCGATCAAGAGACCCGGTACTTC.

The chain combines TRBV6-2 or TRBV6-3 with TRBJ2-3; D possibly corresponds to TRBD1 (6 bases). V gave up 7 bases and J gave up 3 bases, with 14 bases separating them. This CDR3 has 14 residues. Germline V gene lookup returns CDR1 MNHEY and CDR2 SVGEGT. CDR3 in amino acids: CASIPGVITDTQYF. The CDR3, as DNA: TGTGCCAGCATCCCAGGGGTTATAACAGATACGCAGTATTTT.

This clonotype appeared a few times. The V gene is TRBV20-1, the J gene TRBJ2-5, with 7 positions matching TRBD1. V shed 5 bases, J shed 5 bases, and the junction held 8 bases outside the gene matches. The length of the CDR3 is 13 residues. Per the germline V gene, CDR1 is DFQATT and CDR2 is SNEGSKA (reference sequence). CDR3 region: CSAGARGLETQYF. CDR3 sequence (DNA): TGCAGTGCTGGAGCGAGGGGGCTGGAGACCCAGTACTTC.

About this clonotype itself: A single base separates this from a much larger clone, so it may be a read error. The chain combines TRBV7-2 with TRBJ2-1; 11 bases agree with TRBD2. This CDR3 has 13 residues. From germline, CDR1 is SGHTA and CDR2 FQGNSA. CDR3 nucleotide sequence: TGTGTCAGCAGCTTGGAACTAGCGGGAGACAAGTTCTTC. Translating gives CVSSLELAGDKFF.

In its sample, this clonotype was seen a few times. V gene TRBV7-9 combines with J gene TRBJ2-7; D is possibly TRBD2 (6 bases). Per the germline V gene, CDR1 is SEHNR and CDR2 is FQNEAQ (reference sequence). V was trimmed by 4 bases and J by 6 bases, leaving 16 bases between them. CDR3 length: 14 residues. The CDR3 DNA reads TGTGCCAGCAGCTACACCGGGACTTGGGTCGAGCAGTACTTC. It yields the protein CASSYTGTWVEQYF.

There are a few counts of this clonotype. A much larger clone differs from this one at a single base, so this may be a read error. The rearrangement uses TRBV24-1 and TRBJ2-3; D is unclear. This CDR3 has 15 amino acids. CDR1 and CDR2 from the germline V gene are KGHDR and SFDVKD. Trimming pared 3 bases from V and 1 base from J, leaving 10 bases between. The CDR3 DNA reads TGTGCCACCAGTGATGTGGTGACTCGCACAGATACGCAGTATTTT. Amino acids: CATSDVVTRTDTQYF.

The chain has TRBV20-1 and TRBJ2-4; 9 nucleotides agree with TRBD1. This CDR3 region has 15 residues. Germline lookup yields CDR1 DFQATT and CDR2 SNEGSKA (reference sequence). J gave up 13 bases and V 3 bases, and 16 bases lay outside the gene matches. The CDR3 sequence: CSASRLGQGLGEQYF. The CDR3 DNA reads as TGCAGTGCTAGCCGCCTGGGACAGGGTCTTGGGGAGCAGTACTTC.

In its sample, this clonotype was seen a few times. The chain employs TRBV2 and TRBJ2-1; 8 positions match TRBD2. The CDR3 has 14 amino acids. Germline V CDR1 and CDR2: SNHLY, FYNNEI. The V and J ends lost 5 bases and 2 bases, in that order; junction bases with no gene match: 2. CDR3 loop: CASSREGAYNEQFF. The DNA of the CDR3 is TGTGCCAGCAGTCGGGAGGGCGCCTACAATGAGCAGTTCTTC.

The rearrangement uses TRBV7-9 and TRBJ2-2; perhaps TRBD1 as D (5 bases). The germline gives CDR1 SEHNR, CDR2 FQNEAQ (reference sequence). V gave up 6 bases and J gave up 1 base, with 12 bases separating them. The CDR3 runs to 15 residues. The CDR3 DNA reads TGTGCCAGCAGACCTCGGACAAGGAACACCGGGGAGCTGTTTTTT. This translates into CASRPRTRNTGELFF.

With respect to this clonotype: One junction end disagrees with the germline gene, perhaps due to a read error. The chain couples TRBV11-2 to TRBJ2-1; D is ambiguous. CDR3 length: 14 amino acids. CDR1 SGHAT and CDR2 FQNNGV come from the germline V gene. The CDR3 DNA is TGTGCTAGCAGCTTAGATAGGAGTACTCATGAGCAGTTCTTC. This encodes CASSLDRSTHEQFF.

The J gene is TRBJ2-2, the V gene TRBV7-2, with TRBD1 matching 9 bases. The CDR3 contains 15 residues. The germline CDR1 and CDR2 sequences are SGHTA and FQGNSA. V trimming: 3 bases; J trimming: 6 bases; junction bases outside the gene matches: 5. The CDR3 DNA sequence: TGTGCCAGCAGCTTTAGACAGGGGGGCGCCGGGGAGCTGTTTTTT. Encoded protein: CASSFRQGGAGELFF.

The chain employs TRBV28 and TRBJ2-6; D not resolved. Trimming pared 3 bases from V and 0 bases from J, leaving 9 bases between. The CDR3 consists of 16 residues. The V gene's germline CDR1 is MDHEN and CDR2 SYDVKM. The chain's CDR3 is CASSLAMYSGANVLTF. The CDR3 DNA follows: TGTGCCAGCAGTTTGGCTATGTACTCTGGGGCCAACGTCCTGACTTTC.

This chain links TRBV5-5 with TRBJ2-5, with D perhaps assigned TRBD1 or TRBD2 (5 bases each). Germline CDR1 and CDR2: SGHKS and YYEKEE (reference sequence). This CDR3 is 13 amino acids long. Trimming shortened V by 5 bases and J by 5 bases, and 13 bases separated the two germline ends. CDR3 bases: TGTGCCAGCAGGTCCGGGACCGTGGAGACCCAGTACTTC. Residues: CASRSGTVETQYF.

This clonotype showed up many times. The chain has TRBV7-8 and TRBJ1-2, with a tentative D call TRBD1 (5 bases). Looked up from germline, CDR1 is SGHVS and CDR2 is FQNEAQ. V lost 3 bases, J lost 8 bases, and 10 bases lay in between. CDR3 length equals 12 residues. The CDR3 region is CASSLGGVGYTF. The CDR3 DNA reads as TGTGCCAGCAGCTTGGGAGGGGTCGGCTACACCTTC.

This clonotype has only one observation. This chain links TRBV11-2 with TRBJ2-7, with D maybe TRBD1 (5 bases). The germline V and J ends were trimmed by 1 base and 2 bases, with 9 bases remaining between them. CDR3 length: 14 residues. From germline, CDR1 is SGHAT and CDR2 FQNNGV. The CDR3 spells CASSLARTPYEQYF. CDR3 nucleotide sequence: TGTGCCAGCAGCTTAGCCAGGACACCCTACGAGCAGTACTTC.

In nucleotides, the CDR3 is TGTGCCAGCTCACGACTTTCTTCGGCGGGCAGCTCCTACAATGAGCAGTACTTC. Translated: CASSRLSSAGSSYNEQYF. V gene TRBV18 combines with J gene TRBJ2-4; weak D call: TRBD2 (5 bases). V lost 4 bases and J 13 bases, leaving 32 bases between the germline ends. This CDR3 comprises 18 residues. Germline-derived CDR1 and CDR2 are KGHSH and LQKENI.

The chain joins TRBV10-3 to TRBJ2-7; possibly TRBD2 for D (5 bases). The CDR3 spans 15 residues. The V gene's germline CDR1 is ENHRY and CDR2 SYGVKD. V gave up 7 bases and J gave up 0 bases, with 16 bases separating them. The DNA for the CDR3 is TGTGCCATCACCGACCCCGGAGGAGCCTCCTACGAGCAGTACTTC. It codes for CAITDPGGASYEQYF.

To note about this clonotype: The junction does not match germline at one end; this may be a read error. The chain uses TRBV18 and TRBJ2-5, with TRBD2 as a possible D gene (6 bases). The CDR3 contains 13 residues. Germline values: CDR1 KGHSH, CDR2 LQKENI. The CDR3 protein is CASLPLSGETQYF. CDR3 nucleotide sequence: TGTGCCAGCTTACCACTGAGCGGGGAGACCCAGTACTTC.

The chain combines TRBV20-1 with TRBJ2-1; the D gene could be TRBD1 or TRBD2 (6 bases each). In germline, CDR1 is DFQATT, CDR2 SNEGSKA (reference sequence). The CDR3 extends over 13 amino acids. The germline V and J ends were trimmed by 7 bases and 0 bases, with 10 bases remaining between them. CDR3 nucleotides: TGCAGTGGGGGGGACACCTCCTACAATGAGCAGTTCTTC. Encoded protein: CSGGDTSYNEQFF.

The CDR3 sequence is CASSVMAEALPNRQYF. As DNA, the CDR3 is TGTGCCAGCAGCGTAATGGCTGAGGCCCTTCCTAACCGGCAGTACTTC. This chain joins TRBV9 and TRBJ2-5, with unresolved D. V was clipped by 1 base and J by 11 bases, with 24 bases between them. The CDR3 has 16 amino acids. Germline CDR1 is SGDLS and CDR2 is YYNGEE.

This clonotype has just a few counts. The DNA for the CDR3 is TGTGCCAGCAGTGACACAGGGGTGGACGAGCAGTACTTC. Amino acids: CASSDTGVDEQYF. The chain links TRBV27 to TRBJ2-7; 7 bases are a match to TRBD1. CDR3 size: 13 residues. The J segment lost 5 bases and the V segment lost 5 bases, leaving 6 bases of the junction unmatched. Germline lookup yields CDR1 MNHEY and CDR2 SMNVEV (reference sequence).

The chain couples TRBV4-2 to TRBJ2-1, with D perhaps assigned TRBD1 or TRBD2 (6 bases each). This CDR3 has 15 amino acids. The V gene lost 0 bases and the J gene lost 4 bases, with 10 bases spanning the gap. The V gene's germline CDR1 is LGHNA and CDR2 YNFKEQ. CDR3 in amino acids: CASSQEGGGYNEQFF. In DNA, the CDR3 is TGTGCCAGCAGCCAAGAAGGAGGGGGATACAATGAGCAGTTCTTC.

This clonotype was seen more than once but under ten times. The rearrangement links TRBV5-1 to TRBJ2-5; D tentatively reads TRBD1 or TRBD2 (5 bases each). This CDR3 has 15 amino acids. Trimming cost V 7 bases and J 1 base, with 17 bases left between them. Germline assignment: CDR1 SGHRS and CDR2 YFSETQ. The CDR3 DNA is TGCGCCAGCTGTTTTAGAACCGGGGCCCAAGAGACCCAGTACTTC. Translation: CASCFRTGAQETQYF.

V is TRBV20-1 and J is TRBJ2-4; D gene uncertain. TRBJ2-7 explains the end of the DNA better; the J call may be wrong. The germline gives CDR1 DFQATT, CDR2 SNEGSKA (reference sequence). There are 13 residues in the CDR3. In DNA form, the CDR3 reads TGCAGTGCTAGGGGTCAACGATTGTGCGAGCAGTACTTC. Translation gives CSARGQRLCEQYF.

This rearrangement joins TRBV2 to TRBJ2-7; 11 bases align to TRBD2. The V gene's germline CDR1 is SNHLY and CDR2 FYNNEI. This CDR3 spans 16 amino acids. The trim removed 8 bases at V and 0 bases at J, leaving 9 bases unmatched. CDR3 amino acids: CASRRLAGPSSYEQYF. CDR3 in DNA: TGTGCCAGCCGGCGACTAGCGGGACCAAGCTCCTACGAGCAGTACTTC.

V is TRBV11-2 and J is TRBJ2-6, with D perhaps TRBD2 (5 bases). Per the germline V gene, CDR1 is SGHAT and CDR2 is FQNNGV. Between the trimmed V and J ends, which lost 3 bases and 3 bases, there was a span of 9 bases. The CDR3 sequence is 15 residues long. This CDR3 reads CASSLSGYGANVLTF. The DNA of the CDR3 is TGTGCCAGCAGCTTGTCGGGATATGGGGCCAACGTCCTGACTTTC.

In nucleotides, the CDR3 is TGCAGCGTTGAAGGGACTAGCGGGTCGAGCTCCTACAATGAGCAGTTCTTC. Amino acid sequence: CSVEGTSGSSSYNEQFF. The genes are TRBV29-1 and TRBJ2-1, with TRBD2 matching 11 bases. The V gene end was trimmed by 1 base and the J gene end by 0 bases; junction bases not matched to a gene: 5. The length of the CDR3 is 17 residues. The germline V gene has CDR1 SQVTM and CDR2 ANQGSEA.

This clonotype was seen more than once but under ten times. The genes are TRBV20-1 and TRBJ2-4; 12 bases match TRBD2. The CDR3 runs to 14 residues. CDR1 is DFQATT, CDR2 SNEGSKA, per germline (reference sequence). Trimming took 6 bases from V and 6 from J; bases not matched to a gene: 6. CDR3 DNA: TGCAGTGCCACGACTAGCGGGAGCGGAAACATTCAGTACTTC. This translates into CSATTSGSGNIQYF.

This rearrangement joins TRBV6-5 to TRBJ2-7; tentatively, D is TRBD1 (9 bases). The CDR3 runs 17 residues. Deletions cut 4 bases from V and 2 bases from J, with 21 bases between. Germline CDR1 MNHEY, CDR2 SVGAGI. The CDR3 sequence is CASSWDRDKGLAYEQYF. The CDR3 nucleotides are TGTGCCAGCAGTTGGGACAGGGACAAGGGACTAGCCTACGAGCAGTACTTC.

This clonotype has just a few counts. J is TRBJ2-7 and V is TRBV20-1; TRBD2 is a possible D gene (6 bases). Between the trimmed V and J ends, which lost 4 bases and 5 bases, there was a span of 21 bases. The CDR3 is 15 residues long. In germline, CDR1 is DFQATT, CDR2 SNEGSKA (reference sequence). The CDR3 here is CSATPKTSRWNEQYF. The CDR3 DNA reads TGCAGTGCTACCCCGAAGACTAGTCGGTGGAACGAGCAGTACTTC.